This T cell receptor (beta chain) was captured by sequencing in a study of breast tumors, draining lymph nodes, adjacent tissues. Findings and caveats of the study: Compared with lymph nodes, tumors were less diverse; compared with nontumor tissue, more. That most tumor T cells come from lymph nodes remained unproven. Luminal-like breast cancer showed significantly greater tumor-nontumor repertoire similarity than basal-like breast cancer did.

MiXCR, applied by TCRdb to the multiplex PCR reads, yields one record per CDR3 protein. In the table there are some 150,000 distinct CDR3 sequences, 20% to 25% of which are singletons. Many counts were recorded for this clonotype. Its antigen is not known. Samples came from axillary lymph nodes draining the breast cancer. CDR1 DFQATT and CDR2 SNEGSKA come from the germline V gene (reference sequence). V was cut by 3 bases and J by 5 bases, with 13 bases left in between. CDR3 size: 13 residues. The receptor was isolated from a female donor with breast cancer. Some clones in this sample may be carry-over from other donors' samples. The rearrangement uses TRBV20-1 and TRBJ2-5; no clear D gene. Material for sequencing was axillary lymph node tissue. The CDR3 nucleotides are TGCAGTGCTAGGGCCAGACGCCAGGAGACCCAGTACTTC. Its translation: CSARARRQETQYF.